This T cell receptor beta chain came from a study of T cell responses to AZD1222 COVID-19 vaccine. Libraries were prepared by immunoSEQ multiplex PCR; TCRdb keeps only in-frame clonotypes and omits some of them. The data hold approximately 150,000 clones, with 90% to 95% observed a single time. V was clipped by 3 bases and J by 6 bases; unmatched bases: 17. CDR1 is SGHRS and CDR2 is YFSETQ in the germline V gene. The CDR3 is made up of 18 amino acids. Findings and limits, study-wide: Spike-specific TCR breadth rose after two AZD1222 doses, and depth rose as well.

On this clone: The antigen is not known.

J is TRBJ1-2 and V is TRBV5-1, with TRBD1 matching 10 bases. The TCR was taken from an adult who had recovered from COVID-19. Specimen: peripheral blood, collected after recovery from COVID-19. The CDR3 DNA follows: TGCGCCAGCAGCTGGACCTTGGGAAGAAGACAGGGGGCGCATGGCTACACCTTC. It encodes CASSWTLGRRQGAHGYTF.